This TCR beta chain stems from a study of blood T cell repertoires in COVID-19. In the study overall: Acute and convalescent COVID-19 specimens originated in the United States, Italy and Spain. From T cells, B-cell-depleted T cells, or PBMCs came the material, which was cDNA or gDNA.

Per the original methods: Nucleated cell number was recorded as an estimate derived from reference gene primer amplification. The protocol was immunoSEQ multiplex PCR, while the TCRdb copy is restricted to in-frame clones and leaves out a portion. That table furnishes V, J and clone size, whereas the DNA furnished D and trimming. The sample lists around 40,000 clones, about nine tenths seen once, with 20% to 25% in the top ten. Germline V lookup: CDR1 SGHNT, CDR2 YYREEE (reference sequence). The germline V and J ends were trimmed by 0 bases and 3 bases, with 4 bases remaining between them. The CDR3 contains 12 residues.

This TCR was sampled from a man over 45 with active COVID-19. The sequencing sample was made of peripheral blood. V gene TRBV5-4 combines with J gene TRBJ2-7; D gene uncertain. The CDR3 spells CASSLASYEQYF. The DNA of the CDR3 is TGTGCCAGCAGCTTGGCCAGCTACGAGCAGTACTTC.